These 27 T cell receptor beta chains share one sample of origin, sequenced in a study of naive and memory T cell subsets. The study, taken as a whole, reports: Naive repertoires, especially CD8, held a few larger clonotypes, possibly memory cells re-expressing CD45RA.

An equimolar mix of two oligonucleotides served as the beta constant-region primer for TRBC1 and TRBC2. The ligated cDNA underwent four PCR rounds using SP2 and nested alpha and beta constant-region primers. MiXCR, run by TCRdb on the UMI-ligation and nested PCR reads, gives a single entry per CDR3 protein. The table shows around 160,000 distinct CDR3 sequences, with 22% occurring only once. Their cognate antigens are unknown. The sequencing sample was made of naive CD4+ T cells from blood. These TCRs come from a human donor in good health.

This clonotype was recorded a few times. The V call is TRBV5-1, the J call TRBJ2-7, with D unclear. The CDR3 length is 15 residues. Germline values: CDR1 SGHRS, CDR2 YFSETQ. V was shortened by 0 bases and J by 1 base, with 11 bases between the two germline ends. The DNA for the CDR3 is TGCGCCAGCAGCTTGGTCCTGGACGGTTCCTACGAGCAGTACTTC. It specifies CASSLVLDGSYEQYF.

This clonotype was observed many times. The chain has TRBV29-1 and TRBJ1-1; the D gene is possibly TRBD1 (5 bases). The CDR3 contains 12 residues. Germline V gene sequence: CDR1 SQVTM, CDR2 ANQGSEA. Trimming took 7 bases from V and 0 from J, leaving 9 bases between them. The CDR3 reads CSGGRVNTEAFF. In nucleotides, the CDR3 is TGCAGCGGGGGACGGGTGAACACTGAAGCTTTCTTT.

To note about this clonotype: Given a much more abundant clone one base away, this may be a read error. This chain links TRBV6-5 with TRBJ2-7, with 12 positions matching TRBD2. The length of the CDR3 is 16 residues. CDR1 is MNHEY, CDR2 SVGAGI, per germline. The CDR3 here is CASSYRTSGMPYEEYF. The CDR3, as DNA: TGTGCCAGCAGTTACAGGACTAGCGGGATGCCCTACGAGGAGTACTTC.

The V gene is TRBV6-2 or TRBV6-3, the J gene TRBJ2-1; TRBD1 agrees at 7 bases. The CDR3 covers 16 residues. V was pared by 0 bases and J by 8 bases, with 10 bases of the junction left unmatched. The germline CDR1 and CDR2 sequences are MNHEY and SVGEGT. CDR3 loop: CASSYSGERGLYEQFF. CDR3 in DNA: TGTGCCAGCAGTTACTCGGGGGAGAGGGGGCTTTATGAGCAGTTCTTC.

The V and J genes are TRBV28 and TRBJ2-7, with D possibly matching TRBD2 (5 bases). V shed 8 bases and J shed 5 bases, with 19 bases lying between them. Per germline, CDR1 MDHEN and CDR2 SYDVKM. CDR3 length equals 14 residues. The CDR3 spells CASGNLGLRNEQYF. In nucleotides, the CDR3 is TGTGCCAGCGGCAACTTAGGACTCAGAAACGAGCAGTACTTC.

The rearrangement joins TRBV5-1 to TRBJ2-1; possibly TRBD2 for D (5 bases). Trimming removed 1 base from V and 2 bases from J, with 7 bases in between. From germline, CDR1 is SGHRS and CDR2 YFSETQ. The CDR3 extends over 14 amino acids. This CDR3 reads CASSLTGTYNEQFF. CDR3 nucleotides: TGCGCCAGCAGCTTGACGGGAACCTACAATGAGCAGTTCTTC. The variable domain in full, with the rest retrieved from reference TRBV5-1 and TRBJ2-1, is KAGVTQTPRYLIKTRGQQVTLSCSPISGHRSVSWYQQTPGQGLQFLFEYFSETQRNKGNFPGRFSGRQFSNSRSEMNVSTLELGDSALYLCASSLTGTYNEQFFGPGTRLTVL.

The chain uses TRBV6-1 and TRBJ2-7; D unclear. Germline V gene data show CDR1 as MNHNS and CDR2 as SASEGT. V was clipped by 7 bases and J by 2 bases, with 9 bases between them. The CDR3 length is 12 residues. CDR3: CASKSGPYEQYF. The CDR3 DNA reads as TGTGCCAGCAAATCAGGCCCCTACGAGCAGTACTTC.

This chain joins TRBV28 and TRBJ2-7; D gene unclear. The germline V gene encodes CDR1 MDHEN and CDR2 SYDVKM. The ends were cut back, 3 bases at V and 2 bases at J, with 8 bases in the middle. CDR3 length: 13 amino acids. CDR3 loop: CASSFGPTYEQYF. The CDR3 DNA sequence: TGTGCCAGCAGTTTTGGACCGACCTACGAGCAGTACTTC.

Here the CDR3 reads CASSSHRDPAYNEQFF. CDR3 in DNA: TGTGCCAGCAGCTCGCACCGGGACCCGGCCTACAATGAGCAGTTCTTC. The chain combines TRBV7-2 with TRBJ2-1, with D perhaps given as TRBD1 or TRBD2 (5 bases each). Looked up from germline, CDR1 is SGHTA and CDR2 is FQGNSA. V was clipped by 4 bases and J by 2 bases, with 15 bases between them. The CDR3 runs 16 residues.

The V and J genes are TRBV3-1 and TRBJ2-2, with 7 nucleotides matching TRBD2. Germline values: CDR1 LGHDT, CDR2 YNNKEL (reference sequence). This CDR3 comprises 15 residues. V trimming: 4 bases; J trimming: 0 bases; junction bases outside the gene matches: 2. CDR3 amino acids: CASSRGLTNTGELFF. In DNA, the CDR3 is TGTGCCAGCAGCCGGGGACTAACGAACACCGGGGAGCTGTTTTTT.

The chain combines TRBV3-1 with TRBJ2-7, with 10 positions matching TRBD2. The CDR3 runs 15 residues. Germline V gives CDR1 LGHDT, CDR2 YNNKEL (reference sequence). V lost 4 bases, J lost 7 bases, and 10 bases stayed unmatched. The CDR3 spells CASSLGTGLANEQYF. The CDR3 DNA reads as TGTGCCAGCAGCCTCGGAACGGGACTAGCGAATGAGCAGTACTTC.

This clonotype occurred many times. V usage is TRBV7-9 and J usage is TRBJ2-1, with 9 positions matching TRBD2. Germline V CDR1 and CDR2: SEHNR, FQNEAQ (reference sequence). Trimming removed 7 bases from V and 2 bases from J; junction bases left unmatched: 6. CDR3 length: 15 residues. CDR3 region: CASTTGLATYNEQFF. The CDR3 nucleotides read TGTGCCAGCACGACGGGACTAGCAACCTACAATGAGCAGTTCTTC.

This chain connects TRBV28 to TRBJ2-6; no definite D call. Per the germline V gene, CDR1 is MDHEN and CDR2 is SYDVKM. This CDR3 has 13 residues. Trimming took 6 bases from V and 5 from J, leaving 8 bases between them. The CDR3 coding sequence is TGTGCCAGCAGAATCCAGTGGGCCAACGTCCTGACTTTC. This gives the protein CASRIQWANVLTF. The whole variable domain, remainder taken from reference TRBV28 and TRBJ2-6, is DVKVTQSSRYLVKRTGEKVFLECVQDMDHENMFWYRQDPGLGLRLIYFSYDVKMKEKGDIPEGYSVSREKKERFSLILESASTNQTSMYLCASRIQWANVLTFGAGSRLTVL.

The chain uses TRBV6-2 or TRBV6-3 and TRBJ2-1, with TRBD1 matching over 9 bases. Germline CDR1 and CDR2: MNHEY and SVGEGT. The CDR3 runs 15 residues. The V gene end was trimmed by 6 bases and the J gene end by 6 bases; junction bases not matched to a gene: 9. The CDR3 reads CASRPGTGRGNEQFF. The CDR3 DNA reads TGTGCCAGCAGGCCCGGGACAGGGAGGGGCAATGAGCAGTTCTTC.

The genes are TRBV29-1 and TRBJ2-1; possibly TRBD1 or TRBD2 for D (5 bases each). Trimming took off 4 bases at V and 6 bases at J, with 19 bases between the two ends. CDR1 is SQVTM and CDR2 is ANQGSEA in the germline V gene. CDR3 length equals 15 residues. The CDR3 sequence is CSVVRDPSSGNEQFF. CDR3 nucleotides: TGCAGCGTTGTCCGGGACCCATCTTCGGGCAATGAGCAGTTCTTC.

The chain employs TRBV6-2 or TRBV6-3 and TRBJ2-7, with TRBD2 matching 7 bases. Germline values: CDR1 MNHEY, CDR2 SVGEGT. The V segment lost 5 bases and the J segment 4 bases; nucleotides outside the gene matches: 5. The CDR3 is made up of 13 amino acids. The CDR3 nucleotides read TGTGCCAGCAGTAAGACTAGCAGGTACGAGCAGTACTTC. Translated: CASSKTSRYEQYF.

The chain links TRBV20-1 to TRBJ2-3; TRBD2 agrees at 10 bases. V shed 3 bases and J 2 bases; nucleotides not matched to a gene: 8. Germline CDR1 DFQATT, CDR2 SNEGSKA (reference sequence). The length of the CDR3 is 16 residues. The CDR3 sequence is CSARWWTSGHTDTQYF. DNA of the CDR3: TGCAGTGCTAGGTGGTGGACTAGCGGACACACAGATACGCAGTATTTT.

The CDR3 is CASSPLGTYNSPLHF. As DNA, the CDR3 is TGTGCCAGCAGCCCCCTCGGGACCTATAATTCACCCCTCCACTTT. V and J are TRBV6-2 or TRBV6-3 and TRBJ1-6, with unresolved D. The CDR3 loop spans 15 amino acids. Trimming left V 6 bases short and J 2 bases short, with 11 bases between. Per germline, CDR1 MNHEY and CDR2 SVGEGT.

This sequence joins TRBV7-8 and TRBJ2-7; D might be TRBD1 or TRBD2, each matching 5 bases. Germline V lookup: CDR1 SGHVS, CDR2 FQNEAQ. Trimming took 5 bases from V and 4 from J, leaving 18 bases between them. There are 15 residues in the CDR3. CDR3: CASSGRRDLRYEQYF. In nucleotides, the CDR3 is TGTGCCAGCAGCGGACGCCGGGACCTCAGGTACGAGCAGTACTTC.

V is TRBV20-1 and J is TRBJ2-2; D perhaps matches TRBD1 (6 bases). Trimming left V 1 base short and J 6 bases short, with 15 bases between. The CDR3 contains 15 residues. Germline V CDR1 and CDR2: DFQATT, SNEGSKA (reference sequence). The CDR3 reads CSARVRTVRAGELFF. CDR3 sequence (DNA): TGCAGTGCTAGAGTTAGGACAGTTAGGGCCGGGGAGCTGTTTTTT.

With regard to this clonotype: A much larger clone sits a single nucleotide away, making a read error possible. The chain employs TRBV29-1 and TRBJ2-1; 10 nucleotides align to TRBD2. CDR3 length equals 16 residues. Germline V gene lookup returns CDR1 SQVTM and CDR2 ANQGSEA. The CDR3 sequence: CSIDGLRLAGAGEQFF. CDR3 DNA: TGCAGCATTGACGGGTTAAGGCTAGCGGGAGCTGGGGAGCAGTTCTTC.

This chain uses TRBV6-5 with TRBJ2-6; a possible D gene is TRBD2 (5 bases). V gave up 5 bases and J gave up 0 bases, with 11 bases separating them. The CDR3 covers 16 residues. Looked up from germline, CDR1 is MNHEY and CDR2 is SVGAGI. CDR3 loop: CASSSPGSSGANVLTF. As DNA, the CDR3 is TGTGCCAGCAGTAGCCCTGGGAGCTCTGGGGCCAACGTCCTGACTTTC.

Only a few counts were recorded for this clonotype. The rearrangement uses TRBV10-3 and TRBJ2-7, with a weak D call TRBD1 (5 bases). The V and J ends lost 6 bases and 7 bases respectively, with 19 bases between them. This CDR3 region has 14 residues. Germline CDR1 ENHRY, CDR2 SYGVKD. The CDR3 is CAIRGRGSSEEQYF. For the CDR3, the DNA is TGTGCCATCAGGGGAAGGGGTTCCTCGGAGGAGCAGTACTTC.

This clonotype was seen more than once but under ten times. The chain joins TRBV6-5 to TRBJ2-5; weak D call: TRBD1 (6 bases). Deletions cut 0 bases from V and 3 bases from J, with 8 bases between. Germline V CDR1 and CDR2: MNHEY, SVGAGI. This CDR3 contains 14 residues. The CDR3 region has the DNA TGTGCCAGCAGTTACTCCAGGGGAGAAGAGACCCAGTACTTC. Translation: CASSYSRGEETQYF.

There are a few counts of this clonotype. The J gene is TRBJ1-2, the V gene TRBV3-1; 9 bases map to TRBD1. With 2 bases clipped from V and 4 bases from J, the junction kept 8 bases outside the gene matches. The CDR3 extends over 16 amino acids. The germline gives CDR1 LGHDT, CDR2 YNNKEL (reference sequence). CDR3 coding DNA: TGTGCCAGCAGCCAACACCTTGGACAGGGGATCTATGGCTACACCTTC. As protein: CASSQHLGQGIYGYTF.

Ten or more counts support this clonotype. The chain is built from TRBV29-1 and TRBJ2-3, with 12 bases fitting TRBD1. V lost 8 bases and J lost 3; bases outside the gene matches: 6. CDR1 and CDR2 (germline): SQVTM, ANQGSEA. This CDR3 region has 14 residues. CDR3 sequence reads: CSTRDRGPTDTQYF. The CDR3 DNA sequence: TGCAGCACCCGGGACAGGGGGCCGACAGATACGCAGTATTTT.

This clonotype was seen more than once but under ten times. The genes are TRBV9 and TRBJ2-7; a weak D match, TRBD2 (6 bases). CDR1 SGDLS and CDR2 YYNGEE come from the germline V gene. V lost 3 bases and J 1 base, leaving 11 bases between the germline ends. The CDR3 extends over 14 amino acids. CDR3 in DNA: TGTGCCAGCAGCGCGGGACTTAAATCCTACGAGCAGTACTTC. As protein: CASSAGLKSYEQYF.